This paragraph covers one T cell receptor (beta chain) sequence. Nominally healthy donors provided the samples, though records likely missed some immune exposures. This CDR3 spans 13 amino acids. Trimming shortened V by 3 bases and J by 4 bases, and 8 bases separated the two germline ends. The germline CDR1 and CDR2 sequences are SGHNT and YYREEE (reference sequence). These data come from a study of cytomegalovirus exposure and HLA in healthy donors. As for the study in general: Tens of millions of unique TCRs from HLA-typed donors made up an early data release.

The PCR contained 60 Vbeta and 13 Jbeta primers. Method: immunoSEQ multiplex PCR; TCRdb's copy keeps in-frame clones and lacks some. The sample has approximately 240,000 clones, roughly 79% seen once. This clonotype was sampled from a woman between 35 and 50 years old in good health and CMV-seronegative. V usage is TRBV5-4 and J usage is TRBJ2-1; D unresolved. The sample was PBMCs. The CDR3 spells CASSSISYNEQFF. The CDR3 nucleotides read TGTGCCAGCAGCTCTATTTCTTACAATGAGCAGTTCTTC.